This section outlines one TCR beta chain sequence together with its context. The antigen remains undetermined. Expansion of antigen-specific CD4+ T cells with viral peptide pools was carried out by the ViraFEST assay before sequencing. Isolating CD4+ T cells followed 9 to 10 days of culture. According to the study, vaccine recipients showed no prior SARS-CoV-2 infection and negative nucleocapsid antibodies. Researchers reported culturing 1.5 million to 2 million PBMC in each well, adding 9 to 10 IU/ml IL-2 and roughly 10 ug/ml peptides. These data originate in a study of vaccination effects on CD4 cells after COVID-19. Study observations and caveats: Long after vaccination, the clones induced by infection and by vaccine shrank markedly in size.

This CDR3 has 13 residues. Germline V lookup: CDR1 SEHNR, CDR2 FQNEAQ (reference sequence). With 3 bases removed from V and 6 bases from J, the gap between germline ends came to 9 bases. Repertoires were generated with immunoSEQ multiplex PCR, while TCRdb's copy carries only in-frame clones and drops some. The sample yields around 30,000 clones, approximately 68% seen once. This clonotype originated in a human donor who received a COVID-19 vaccine. This rearrangement joins TRBV7-9 to TRBJ2-1; D is undetermined. Sequencing was performed on CD4+ T cells from PBMCs cultured with HCoV-229E spike peptides, taken before COVID-19 vaccination. In nucleotides, the CDR3 is TGTGCCAGCAGCTTCACTCCGACCAATGAGCAGTTCTTC. Translation gives CASSFTPTNEQFF. The entire variable domain, with the rest obtained from reference TRBV7-9 and TRBJ2-1, is as follows: DTGVSQNPRHKITKRGQNVTFRCDPISEHNRLYWYRQTLGQGPEFLTYFQNEAQLEKSRLLSDRFSAERPKGSFSTLEIQRTEQGDSAMYLCASSFTPTNEQFFGPGTRLTVL.